The TCR beta chain under discussion was sequenced for a study of T-cell reconstitution after alpha-beta-depleted transplantation in children. Study-wide points: Reportedly, roughly two months post-transplant, alpha-beta T cells arose from several hundred expanded graft clones.

A TCRbeta library incorporating unique molecular identifiers was prepared. TCRdb recomputed calls from the PCR reads with MiXCR, one row per CDR3 protein. Among under 850,000 distinct CDR3 sequences listed, over 10% were seen once. This CDR3 is built from 16 residues. V lost 3 bases to trimming and J lost 1 base, with 13 bases between them. Germline V gives CDR1 SGHTA, CDR2 FQGNSA. This clonotype was picked up a small number of times. Its antigen is undetermined. The material was PBMCs, obtained before TCRalphabeta/CD19-depleted stem cell transplant. V usage is TRBV7-2 and J usage is TRBJ1-3; D gene ambiguous. This TCR was recovered from a girl aged 2-15 years with congenital amegakaryocytic thrombocytopenia, due to receive a stem cell transplant. The CDR3 nucleotides read TGTGCCAGCAGCTTGCCCCTCGGAGGATCTGGAAACACCATATATTTT. As protein: CASSLPLGGSGNTIYF.